This is a list of T cell receptor beta chains from one sample in a study of blood T cell repertoires in COVID-19. The method was immunoSEQ multiplex PCR; TCRdb's version includes in-frame clones alone and lacks a portion of them. Of about 200,000 clones listed, roughly 88% are singletons. The sequencing input was peripheral blood. These receptor sequences come from a human donor in a cohort sampled during active COVID-19. Each CDR3 is given with its conserved first and last residue. The order of the fields is clone size, CDR3 length, J gene, D gene, V gene, CDR3 protein, CDR3 DNA. A D gene is named only where the DNA matches it firmly. Clone size is shown for a subset of rows, as once, few, many or a class of expanded clone.

.	12	TRBJ1-1	.	TRBV29-1	CSVEVRGTEAFF	TGCAGCGTTGAAGTACGAGGGACTGAAGCTTTCTTT
.	14	TRBJ2-2	.	TRBV30	CAWSVQANTGELFF	TGTGCCTGGAGTGTACAAGCGAACACCGGGGAGCTGTTTTTT
.	13	TRBJ1-5	TRBD1	TRBV28	CASSGQGHQPQHF	TGTGCCAGCAGTGGACAGGGCCATCAGCCCCAGCATTTT
.	15	TRBJ2-7	.	TRBV19	CASSIEVAGINEQYF	TGTGCCAGTAGTATAGAGGTGGCAGGGATCAACGAGCAGTACTTC
.	15	TRBJ2-7	TRBD1	TRBV10-1	CASSASGTGAYEQYF	TGCGCCAGCAGTGCATCCGGGACAGGGGCCTACGAGCAGTACTTC
.	14	TRBJ1-2	.	TRBV7-9	CASSGGADSHGYTF	TGTGCCAGCAGCGGAGGTGCGGATTCACATGGCTACACCTTC
.	14	TRBJ2-1	TRBD2	TRBV6-4	CASSETSGYNEQFF	TGTGCCAGCAGTGAGACTAGCGGATACAATGAGCAGTTCTTC
.	13	TRBJ1-1	.	TRBV19	CASSIVMNTEAFF	TGTGCCAGTAGTATTGTCATGAACACTGAAGCTTTCTTT
.	14	TRBJ2-1	.	TRBV3-1/TRBV3-2	CASSHLRPGSEQFF	TGTGCCAGCAGCCACCTAAGACCGGGGAGTGAGCAGTTCTTC
.	15	TRBJ2-3	.	TRBV11-2	CASSLVVGGTDTQYF	TGTGCCAGCAGCTTAGTAGTCGGAGGCACAGATACGCAGTATTTT
.	14	TRBJ1-2	TRBD1	TRBV7-2	CASRENRGIEGYTF	TGTGCCAGCAGAGAAAACAGGGGGATTGAAGGCTACACCTTC
.	16	TRBJ2-7	.	TRBV7-2	CASSTSFAGASYEQYF	TGTGCCAGCAGCACGAGCTTCGCGGGGGCCTCCTACGAGCAGTACTTC
.	16	TRBJ2-2	TRBD2	TRBV30	CAWSPLAGGSVGELFF	TGTGCCTGGAGCCCCTTGGCGGGAGGGTCTGTCGGGGAGCTGTTTTTT
.	15	TRBJ2-1	.	TRBV7-2	CASSLDSSSYNEQFF	TGTGCCAGCAGCTTAGATAGTAGCTCCTACAATGAGCAGTTCTTC
.	14	TRBJ1-5	.	TRBV28	CASSLIRRDQPQHF	TGTGCCAGCAGTTTAATTCGAAGAGATCAGCCCCAGCATTTT
.	15	TRBJ2-1	TRBD2	TRBV11-3	CASSKAGLAGGEQFF	TGTGCCAGCAGCAAAGCGGGACTAGCGGGAGGTGAGCAGTTCTTC
.	13	TRBJ2-4	TRBD2	TRBV9	CASSAGLDDIQYF	TGTGCCAGCAGCGCGGGACTAGATGACATTCAGTACTTC
.	14	TRBJ2-7	.	TRBV6-5	CASSYAAGSYEQYF	TGTGCCAGCAGTTACGCCGCCGGTTCCTACGAGCAGTACTTC
.	16	TRBJ1-1	TRBD1	TRBV4-1	CASSLSRGQANTEAFF	TGCGCCAGCAGCCTTTCGAGGGGACAGGCGAACACTGAAGCTTTCTTT
.	15	TRBJ1-2	TRBD1	TRBV27	CASSTLRTGFYGYTF	TGTGCCAGCAGTACCCTAAGGACAGGTTTCTATGGCTACACCTTC
.	12	TRBJ1-5	.	TRBV7-9	CASSKGDQPQHF	TGTGCCAGCAGCAAGGGGGATCAGCCCCAGCATTTT
once	13	TRBJ2-7	.	TRBV12-3/TRBV12-4	CASSLKHAYEQYF	TGTGCCAGCAGTCTCAAGCATGCCTACGAGCAGTACTTC
.	15	TRBJ2-2	.	TRBV2	CASRKTAANTGELFF	TGTGCCAGCAGGAAGACAGCCGCGAACACCGGGGAGCTGTTTTTT
once	19	TRBJ2-5	TRBD2	TRBV27	CASSSTAGLAGGTRETQYF	TGTGCCAGCAGTTCGACGGCGGGACTAGCGGGAGGGACTAGGGAGACCCAGTACTTC
many	15	TRBJ1-2	TRBD1	TRBV6-5	CASSYNRGPGYGYTF	TGTGCCAGCAGTTATAATAGGGGGCCTGGCTATGGCTACACCTTC
few	15	TRBJ2-6	.	TRBV28	CASSLRVSGANVLTF	TGTGCCAGCAGTTTGAGGGTCTCTGGGGCCAACGTCCTGACTTTC
.	13	TRBJ1-1	.	TRBV29-1	CSVEDRVNTEAFF	TGCAGCGTTGAAGACAGGGTGAACACTGAAGCTTTCTTT
.	16	TRBJ2-1	TRBD2	TRBV27	CASSLSGEGKYNEQFF	TGTGCCAGCAGTTTATCGGGGGAGGGCAAATACAATGAGCAGTTCTTC
once	15	TRBJ2-5	TRBD2	TRBV28	CASSFRLAVVPAQYF	TGTGCCAGCAGTTTTCGACTAGCGGTCGTTCCGGCCCAGTACTTC
.	14	TRBJ2-1	.	TRBV15	CATSKRQTDNEQFF	TGTGCCACCAGCAAAAGACAAACCGACAATGAGCAGTTCTTC
.	14	TRBJ2-7	.	TRBV12-2	CASRSRLADYEQYF	TGTGCAAGTCGCTCCAGACTAGCGGACTACGAGCAGTACTTC
.	15	TRBJ2-1	TRBD1	TRBV29-1	CSAVRTGSSHNEQFF	TGCAGCGCCGTCAGGACAGGGTCGTCACACAATGAGCAGTTCTTC
.	14	TRBJ2-1	.	TRBV2	CASSRSSENNEQFF	TGTGCCAGCAGTCGATCTAGCGAAAACAATGAGCAGTTCTTC
few	13	TRBJ1-1	TRBD1	TRBV18	CASSATGDTEAFF	TGTGCCAGCTCAGCGACAGGGGACACTGAAGCTTTCTTT
.	15	TRBJ1-6	.	TRBV6-5	CASSPTGTGNSPLHF	TGTGCCAGCAGTCCTACAGGGACCGGTAATTCACCCCTCCACTTT
.	18	TRBJ2-6	TRBD1	TRBV5-1	CASSLGGQGASGANVLTF	TGCGCCAGCAGCTTGGGAGGACAGGGGGCTTCAGGGGCCAACGTCCTGACTTTC
once	17	TRBJ2-7	TRBD2	TRBV18	CASSPPGGGPYSYEQYF	TGTGCCAGCTCACCGCCGGGGGGGGGACCATATTCCTACGAGCAGTACTTC
.	12	TRBJ2-7	TRBD1	TRBV27	CASSSQGLEQYF	TGTGCCAGCAGTTCACAGGGGCTCGAGCAGTACTTC
.	14	TRBJ2-3	.	TRBV19	CASSLQGATDTQYF	TGTGCCAGTAGTCTCCAGGGTGCCACAGATACGCAGTATTTT
.	17	TRBJ1-1	.	TRBV6-1	CASSEIPPGTFATEAFF	TGTGCCAGCAGTGAAATCCCCCCCGGGACTTTCGCCACTGAAGCTTTCTTT
.	14	TRBJ1-2	.	TRBV4-2	CASSQDNRVYGYTF	TGTGCCAGCAGCCAAGATAACAGGGTCTATGGCTACACCTTC
.	13	TRBJ1-3	TRBD1	TRBV28	CASTTGVGNTIYF	TGTGCCAGCACCACAGGGGTGGGAAACACCATATATTTT
few	12	TRBJ2-5	TRBD1	TRBV3-1/TRBV3-2	CASSQRQGAQYF	TGTGCCAGCAGCCAAAGACAGGGGGCCCAGTACTTC
.	20	TRBJ1-5	.	TRBV21-1	CASSRRRFRTGDLKPPPQHF	TGTGCCAGCAGCAGACGACGCTTCCGGACAGGCGATCTCAAACCCCCGCCCCAGCATTTT
.	15	TRBJ1-2	TRBD1	TRBV28	CASSSRGTGNYGYTF	TGTGCCAGCAGTTCAAGAGGGACAGGGAACTATGGCTACACCTTC
.	16	TRBJ2-1	TRBD2	TRBV5-1	CASSPRTSGRFYEQFF	TGCGCCAGCAGCCCCAGGACTAGCGGGAGGTTTTATGAGCAGTTCTTC